These 4 T cell receptor beta chains share one sample of origin, sequenced in a study of T-cell reconstitution after alpha-beta-depleted transplantation in children. Preparing the TCRbeta library involved the use of unique molecular identifiers. One entry per CDR3 protein, called by TCRdb with MiXCR from the PCR reads. This sample carries 750,000 to 950,000 distinct CDR3 sequences, 16% of them seen once, and the ten largest clones take about 4.6%. Sequencing used PBMCs, mostly from graft donor cells, obtained 360 days after TCRalphabeta/CD19-depleted stem cell transplant. These receptors were obtained from a male patient younger than 18 who had a stem cell transplant for acute lymphoblastic leukemia, so the T cells may come from the graft donor.

This chain links TRBV4-1 with TRBJ2-3, with TRBD1 matching 8 bases. Per germline, CDR1 MGHRA and CDR2 YSYEKL. The CDR3 spans 16 residues. V shed 6 bases and J 3 bases; nucleotides not matched to a gene: 11. The CDR3: CASSSTGGPGTDTQYF. The CDR3 nucleotides are TGCGCCAGCAGTTCCACAGGGGGGCCCGGGACAGATACGCAGTATTTT.

J is TRBJ2-1 and V is TRBV7-2; 9 nucleotides line up with TRBD2. V trimming: 1 base; J trimming: 7 bases; junction bases outside the gene matches: 5. The CDR3 covers 15 residues. Germline loops: CDR1 SGHTA, CDR2 FQGNSA. CDR3 loop: CASSLVAGLANEQFF. The CDR3 DNA sequence: TGTGCCAGCAGCTTAGTCGCTGGACTAGCGAATGAGCAGTTCTTC.

The chain joins TRBV5-1 to TRBJ2-1; 10 bases line up with TRBD2. Germline V gives CDR1 SGHRS, CDR2 YFSETQ. V lost 5 bases to trimming and J lost 8 bases; unmatched junction nucleotides: 13. This CDR3 comprises 16 residues. CDR3 coding DNA: TGCGCCAGCAGTCCTAGGGCCAGCGGGAGGGGGGATGAGCAGTTCTTC. This encodes CASSPRASGRGDEQFF.

This clonotype was detected a few times. The V gene is TRBV5-1, the J gene TRBJ2-7; 10 nucleotides agree with TRBD2. Germline V gene lookup returns CDR1 SGHRS and CDR2 YFSETQ. V gave up 2 bases and J gave up 6 bases; unmatched junction bases: 2. This CDR3 region has 13 residues. The CDR3 nucleotides are TGCGCCAGCAGCTTCCCTAGCGGGAGCGAGCAGTACTTC. The encoded protein is CASSFPSGSEQYF.